Sequencing of this T cell receptor (beta chain) was carried out in a study of shared clonotypes between healthy human individuals. The germline CDR1 and CDR2 sequences are SGHNT and YENEEA. The CDR3 runs 15 residues. Trimming removed 4 bases from V and 4 bases from J, with 14 bases in between. An approximately 210 ng quantity of DNA, 29,000 or so T cell genomes, went into the sorted-subset replicate PCRs. Method: immunoSEQ multiplex PCR; TCRdb's copy keeps in-frame clones and lacks some. The sample carries about 820,000 clones, nearly 95% recorded once. CD8 cells regarded as naive lacked CD45RO, were positively chosen for CCR7, and omitted terminally differentiated effector memory CD45RA+ cells.

The sequence was collected from a young man in good health. V gene TRBV11-3 combines with J gene TRBJ2-1, with D possibly matching TRBD2 (6 bases). The sequenced sample was naive CD8+ T cells sorted from blood. The CDR3 protein is CASSSAGTLYNEQFF. The CDR3 nucleotides are TGTGCCAGCAGCTCAGCCGGGACTCTTTACAATGAGCAGTTCTTC. Supplemented by reference TRBV11-3 and TRBJ2-1, the full variable domain reads EAGVVQSPRYKIIEKKQPVAFWCNPISGHNTLYWYLQNLGQGPELLIRYENEEAVDDSQLPKDRFSAERLKGVDSTLKIQPAELGDSAVYLCASSSAGTLYNEQFFGPGTRLTVL.